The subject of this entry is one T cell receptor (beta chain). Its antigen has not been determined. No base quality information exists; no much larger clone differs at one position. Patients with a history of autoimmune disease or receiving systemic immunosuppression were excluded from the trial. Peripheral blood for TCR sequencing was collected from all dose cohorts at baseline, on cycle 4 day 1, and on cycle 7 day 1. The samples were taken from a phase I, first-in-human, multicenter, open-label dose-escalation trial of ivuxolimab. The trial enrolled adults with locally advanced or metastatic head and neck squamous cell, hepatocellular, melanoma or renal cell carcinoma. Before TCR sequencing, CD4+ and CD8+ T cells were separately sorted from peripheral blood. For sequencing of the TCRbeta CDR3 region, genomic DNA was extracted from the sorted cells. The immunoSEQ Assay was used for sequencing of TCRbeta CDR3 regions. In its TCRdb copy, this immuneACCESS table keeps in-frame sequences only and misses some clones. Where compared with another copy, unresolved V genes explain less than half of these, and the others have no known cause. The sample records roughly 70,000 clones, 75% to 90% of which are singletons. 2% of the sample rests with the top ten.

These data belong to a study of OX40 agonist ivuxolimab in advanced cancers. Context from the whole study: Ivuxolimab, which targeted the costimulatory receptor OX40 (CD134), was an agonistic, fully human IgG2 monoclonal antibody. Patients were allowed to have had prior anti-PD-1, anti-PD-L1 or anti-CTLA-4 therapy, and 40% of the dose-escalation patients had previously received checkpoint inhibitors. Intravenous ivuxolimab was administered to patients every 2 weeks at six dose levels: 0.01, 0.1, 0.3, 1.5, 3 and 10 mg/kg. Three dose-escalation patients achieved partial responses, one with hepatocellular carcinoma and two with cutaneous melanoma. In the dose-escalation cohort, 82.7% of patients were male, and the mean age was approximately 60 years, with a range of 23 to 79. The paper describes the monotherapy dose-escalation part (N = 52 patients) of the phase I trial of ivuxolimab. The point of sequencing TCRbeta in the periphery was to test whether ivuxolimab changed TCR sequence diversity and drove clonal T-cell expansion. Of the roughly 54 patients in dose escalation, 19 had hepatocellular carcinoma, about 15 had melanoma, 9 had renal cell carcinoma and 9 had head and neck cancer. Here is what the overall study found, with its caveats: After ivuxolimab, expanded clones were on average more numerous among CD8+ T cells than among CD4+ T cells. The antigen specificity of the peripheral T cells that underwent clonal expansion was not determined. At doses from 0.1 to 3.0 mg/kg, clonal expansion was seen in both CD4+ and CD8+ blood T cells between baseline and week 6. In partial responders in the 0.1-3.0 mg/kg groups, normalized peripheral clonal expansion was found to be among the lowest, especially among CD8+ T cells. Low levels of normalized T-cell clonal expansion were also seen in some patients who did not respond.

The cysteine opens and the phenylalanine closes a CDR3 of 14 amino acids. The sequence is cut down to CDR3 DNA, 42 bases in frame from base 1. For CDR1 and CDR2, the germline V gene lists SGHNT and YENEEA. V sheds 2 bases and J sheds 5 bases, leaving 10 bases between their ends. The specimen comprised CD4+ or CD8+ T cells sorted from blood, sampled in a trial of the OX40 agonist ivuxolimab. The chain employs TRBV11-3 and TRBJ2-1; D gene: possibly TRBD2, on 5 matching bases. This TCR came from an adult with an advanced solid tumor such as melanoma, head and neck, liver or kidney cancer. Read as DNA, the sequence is TGTGCCAGCAGCTTAATCGGGGTAGACAATGAGCAGTTCTTC. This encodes CASSLIGVDNEQFF.